The rows below give T cell receptor beta chains drawn from one sample of a study of identifying expanded T cells in peripheral blood. The method was immunoSEQ multiplex PCR; TCRdb's version includes in-frame clones alone and lacks a portion of them. The table shows approximately 57,000 clones, with over 85% occurring only once. Material for sequencing was blood. The receptors here all came from a person aged 18-70 years in good health. Both conserved end residues are part of each CDR3. A D gene is named only where the DNA matches it firmly. A clone size is listed for some rows: how often the clone was seen (once, few, many), or a class if it is expanded.

clone_size: NA; j_call: TRBJ2-1; v_call: TRBV25-1; d_call: NA; cdr3_aa: CASSEYPGNEQFF
clone_size: NA; j_call: TRBJ2-3; v_call: TRBV7-2; d_call: TRBD2; cdr3_aa: CASSRAGGSDTQYF
clone_size: few; j_call: TRBJ1-2; v_call: TRBV9; d_call: TRBD1; cdr3_aa: CASSRTGAHYGYTF
clone_size: NA; j_call: TRBJ2-5; v_call: TRBV2; d_call: NA; cdr3_aa: CASSDLQETQYF
clone_size: NA; j_call: TRBJ2-5; v_call: TRBV5-1; d_call: TRBD2; cdr3_aa: CASSFSPHTGLAGVQETQYF
clone_size: NA; j_call: TRBJ2-3; v_call: TRBV5-5; d_call: NA; cdr3_aa: CASSPPPAGPLTDTQYF
clone_size: NA; j_call: TRBJ1-5; v_call: TRBV5-6; d_call: NA; cdr3_aa: CASSFWGGNQPQHF
clone_size: once; j_call: TRBJ2-7; v_call: TRBV4-3; d_call: TRBD2; cdr3_aa: CASSQEPGTSHEQYF
clone_size: NA; j_call: TRBJ2-7; v_call: TRBV2; d_call: NA; cdr3_aa: CASSPGPYEQYF
clone_size: NA; j_call: TRBJ1-1; v_call: TRBV5-4; d_call: NA; cdr3_aa: CASSLEPTNTEAFF
clone_size: NA; j_call: TRBJ2-5; v_call: TRBV6-1; d_call: TRBD2; cdr3_aa: CASSVSGANKGARAQYF
clone_size: few; j_call: TRBJ1-1; v_call: TRBV9; d_call: NA; cdr3_aa: CASSVVGRWTEAFF
clone_size: NA; j_call: TRBJ2-7; v_call: TRBV11-2; d_call: TRBD2; cdr3_aa: CASSLASGGSYEQYF
clone_size: NA; j_call: TRBJ1-4; v_call: TRBV19; d_call: TRBD1; cdr3_aa: CASSTGQGEGNEKLFF
clone_size: NA; j_call: TRBJ2-5; v_call: TRBV15; d_call: NA; cdr3_aa: CATSRGTAMEQETQYF
clone_size: few; j_call: TRBJ2-5; v_call: TRBV5-4; d_call: NA; cdr3_aa: CASRLGETQYF
clone_size: NA; j_call: TRBJ2-2; v_call: TRBV2; d_call: NA; cdr3_aa: CASSEGRDTGELFF
clone_size: NA; j_call: TRBJ2-5; v_call: TRBV20-1; d_call: NA; cdr3_aa: CSAEYQETQYF
clone_size: NA; j_call: TRBJ2-7; v_call: TRBV18; d_call: NA; cdr3_aa: CASSPGQSYEQYF
clone_size: NA; j_call: TRBJ2-1; v_call: TRBV9; d_call: NA; cdr3_aa: CASSAGTRDYNEQFF
clone_size: NA; j_call: TRBJ2-1; v_call: TRBV4-1; d_call: TRBD2; cdr3_aa: CASSQDSPSGPVNEQFF
clone_size: once; j_call: TRBJ2-3; v_call: TRBV9; d_call: TRBD2; cdr3_aa: CASSVAGTSGVESTDTQYF
clone_size: NA; j_call: TRBJ2-7; v_call: TRBV5-1; d_call: TRBD2; cdr3_aa: CASSYSTGTSGIGSYEQYF
clone_size: once; j_call: TRBJ1-5; v_call: TRBV19; d_call: NA; cdr3_aa: CASSIGGGGQPQHF
clone_size: NA; j_call: TRBJ1-1; v_call: TRBV5-1; d_call: TRBD1; cdr3_aa: CASSYGTGEVNTEAFF
clone_size: NA; j_call: TRBJ2-2; v_call: TRBV5-4; d_call: NA; cdr3_aa: CASALWGANTGELFF
clone_size: NA; j_call: TRBJ2-1; v_call: TRBV28; d_call: TRBD1; cdr3_aa: CASSVTGGNEQFF
clone_size: NA; j_call: TRBJ2-3; v_call: TRBV7-2; d_call: TRBD1; cdr3_aa: CASSSGQGRTDTQYF